A single sample is the source of the 14 T cell receptor beta chains below, sequenced in a study of CD8+ T cells in alopecia areata. Treatment here: oral pan-JAK inhibitor, 5-10 mg twice daily. TCR sequencing used cDNA made by reverse transcription of extracted RNA. Only in-frame clones appear in the TCRdb table, and some are missing; sequencing was by immunoSEQ multiplex PCR. The data show hundreds of thousands of clones, 45% to 70% seen once. The sequenced sample was CD4+ T cells sorted from blood, obtained around week 52, from a patient treated with tofacitinib. These receptors all stem from a human donor with alopecia areata.

This chain connects TRBV30 to TRBJ2-5; no firm D call. Germline V gene data show CDR1 as GTSNPN and CDR2 as SVGIG (reference sequence). Trimming took 0 bases from V and 5 from J, leaving 10 bases between them. This CDR3 has 13 amino acids. CDR3 loop: CAWSVGPRETQYF. In nucleotides, the CDR3 is TGTGCCTGGAGTGTCGGACCCCGGGAGACCCAGTACTTC.

Remarks on this clone: Other DNA sequences in this sample translate to the same CDR3. Here the CDR3 reads CSVGDRAYGYTF. The CDR3 nucleotides are TGCAGCGTTGGGGACAGGGCCTATGGCTACACCTTC. The J gene is TRBJ1-2, the V gene TRBV29-1; 9 nucleotides match TRBD1. Germline CDR1 is SQVTM and CDR2 is ANQGSEA. The ends lost 4 bases at V and 4 bases at J; junction bases unmatched: 1. The CDR3 is made up of 12 amino acids.

A word on this clone: Other DNA variants within this sample encode the same CDR3. V usage is TRBV30 and J usage is TRBJ2-7, with 9 bases aligning to TRBD1. This CDR3 has 13 amino acids. J was trimmed by 4 bases and V by 2 bases; bases with no gene match: 3. Germline V CDR1 and CDR2: GTSNPN, SVGIG (reference sequence). The CDR3 sequence: CAWSRDRAYEQYF. DNA for the CDR3: TGTGCCTGGAGTCGGGACAGGGCGTACGAGCAGTACTTC.

This clone was seen a few times. This same CDR3 is encoded by further DNA sequences in the sample. The chain has TRBV5-1 and TRBJ2-2; D uncertain. Trimming took 0 bases from V and 1 from J, leaving 4 bases between them. Germline V CDR1 and CDR2: SGHRS, YFSETQ. This CDR3 is 14 amino acids long. In DNA, the CDR3 is TGCGCCAGCAGCTTGGGACAGAACACCGGGGAGCTGTTTTTT. This codes for CASSLGQNTGELFF.

This clone showed up just a few times. The rearrangement joins TRBV5-6 to TRBJ2-2, with D possibly matching TRBD2 (5 bases). The CDR3 consists of 15 residues. Germline-derived CDR1 and CDR2 are SGHDT and YYEEEE. Trimming cost V 2 bases and J 6 bases, with 14 bases left between them. Here the CDR3 reads CASSFGRGYSGELFF. For the CDR3, the DNA is TGTGCCAGCAGCTTTGGCAGAGGGTACTCCGGGGAGCTGTTTTTT. Drawing the rest from reference TRBV5-6 and TRBJ2-2, the complete variable domain is DAGVTQSPTHLIKTRGQQVTLRCSPKSGHDTVSWYQQALGQGPQFIFQYYEEEERQRGNFPDRFSGHQFPNYSSELNVNALLLGDSALYLCASSFGRGYSGELFFGEGSRLTVL.

This clone is a singleton in its sample. J is TRBJ2-7 and V is TRBV29-1, with 9 bases fitting TRBD1. The germline gives CDR1 SQVTM, CDR2 ANQGSEA. Trimming at V came to 5 bases and at J to 4 bases, leaving 3 bases not matched to a gene. The CDR3 totals 12 residues. CDR3 loop: CSVRQGVYEQYF. CDR3 nucleotides: TGCAGCGTTAGACAGGGGGTATACGAGCAGTACTTC.

This clone was observed a few times. The chain uses TRBV29-1 and TRBJ1-1; D is ambiguous. The length of the CDR3 is 11 residues. Germline lookup yields CDR1 SQVTM and CDR2 ANQGSEA. In DNA, the CDR3 is TGCAGTGTCGGTTATCACACTGAAGCTTTCTTT. Encoded protein: CSVGYHTEAFF.

The table lists this clone with a few counts. The chain is built from TRBV9 and TRBJ2-1; the D gene is possibly TRBD2 (6 bases). The CDR3 has 13 amino acids. Trimming shortened V by 4 bases and J by 12 bases, and 17 bases separated the two germline ends. The germline gives CDR1 SGDLS, CDR2 YYNGEE. The CDR3 loop is CASSPPGGFVQFF. Written as DNA, the CDR3 is TGTGCCAGCAGCCCCCCCGGGGGATTCGTGCAGTTCTTC.

This chain uses TRBV15 with TRBJ2-7; D possibly uses TRBD1 or TRBD2 (6 bases each). CDR3 length: 15 residues. V gave up 3 bases and J gave up 1 base, with 13 bases separating them. Germline V gene data show CDR1 as LNHNV and CDR2 as YYDKDF (reference sequence). The CDR3, as DNA: TGTGCCACCAGCAGTGGAGGGGGAGGATCCTACGAGCAGTACTTC. Translating it yields CATSSGGGGSYEQYF.

J is TRBJ2-4 and V is TRBV29-1; no clear D gene. The CDR3 is 15 residues long. In germline, CDR1 is SQVTM, CDR2 ANQGSEA. Trimming left V 0 bases short and J 2 bases short, with 11 bases between. Written as DNA, the CDR3 is TGCAGCGTTGAAGATCGTCACGCCACCAAAAACATTCAGTACTTC. This sequence encodes CSVEDRHATKNIQYF.

The chain recombines TRBV30 with TRBJ1-1; D is uncertain. The CDR3 consists of 13 residues. V was shortened by 2 bases and J by 1 base, with 8 bases between the two germline ends. The V gene's germline CDR1 is GTSNPN and CDR2 SVGIG (reference sequence). The CDR3 nucleotides are TGTGCCTGGAGTTTACGACAGAACACTGAAGCTTTCTTT. Amino acids: CAWSLRQNTEAFF. Variable domain in full (rest from reference TRBV30 and TRBJ1-1): SQTIHQWPATLVQPVGSPLSLECTVEGTSNPNLYWYRQAAGRGLQLLFYSVGIGQISSEVPQNLSASRPQDRQFILSSKKLLLSDSGFYLCAWSLRQNTEAFFGQGTRLTVV.

The genes are TRBV9 and TRBJ2-1, with D possibly being TRBD1 (6 bases). In germline, CDR1 is SGDLS, CDR2 YYNGEE. The CDR3 loop spans 11 amino acids. Trimming shortened V by 3 bases and J by 15 bases, and 13 bases separated the two germline ends. The CDR3 DNA sequence: TGTGCCAGCAGCGCCGACGGACAGTTGTTCTTC. Protein sequence: CASSADGQLFF.

The chain links TRBV30 to TRBJ1-1; no definite D call. Trimming took off 2 bases at V and 0 bases at J, with 7 bases between the two ends. Germline values: CDR1 GTSNPN, CDR2 SVGIG (reference sequence). This CDR3 is 13 amino acids long. In DNA, the CDR3 is TGTGCCTGGAGTCCGACGGTGAACACTGAAGCTTTCTTT. Encoded protein: CAWSPTVNTEAFF. The full variable domain, rest sourced from reference TRBV30 and TRBJ1-1, is SQTIHQWPATLVQPVGSPLSLECTVEGTSNPNLYWYRQAAGRGLQLLFYSVGIGQISSEVPQNLSASRPQDRQFILSSKKLLLSDSGFYLCAWSPTVNTEAFFGQGTRLTVV.

This chain links TRBV30 with TRBJ1-4; no clear D. Germline values: CDR1 GTSNPN, CDR2 SVGIG (reference sequence). This CDR3 is 15 amino acids long. The V end was cut by 1 base, the J end by 3 bases, with 12 bases between. CDR3: CAWSGTDGANEKLFF. The DNA of the CDR3 is TGTGCCTGGAGTGGAACAGACGGAGCTAATGAAAAACTGTTTTTT.